The T cell receptor beta chain described here comes from a study of blood T cells in healthy people across ages. Findings and caveats of the study: Roughly linear age-related decline in beta diversity appeared, significant by age around 40.

The CDR3 has 14 residues. With 1 base clipped from V and 10 bases from J, the junction kept 4 bases outside the gene matches. Per germline, CDR1 LGHNA and CDR2 YSLEER. A second 7 to 11 cycle PCR used barcoded and J-beta primers. A tag from a template-switch adaptor with 12 random nucleotides marked each cDNA molecule. TCRdb re-called the 5' RACE reads through MiXCR, storing one row per CDR3 protein. The repertoire consists of 1.5 million to 2 million distinct CDR3 sequences, with roughly 28% occurring once and the leading ten covering more than 6%. In the case of this clonotype: Its antigen is as yet unknown.

At least 7 million PBMCs were isolated per sample. Material: blood. This sequence joins TRBV4-3 and TRBJ1-4; 9 nucleotides match TRBD1. This TCR was sampled from a woman aged 25 to 39 in good health. CDR3 residues: CASSQGPGQGKLFF. The DNA for the CDR3 is TGCGCCAGCAGCCAAGGTCCGGGACAGGGAAAACTGTTTTTT.